A single sample is the source of the 21 T cell receptor beta chains below, sequenced in a study of OX40 agonist ivuxolimab in advanced cancers. Clones were sequenced by immunoSEQ multiplex PCR, and TCRdb holds only the in-frame ones, with some missing. The sample contains tens of thousands of clones, roughly 83% of which appear only once. The sequences come from CD4+ or CD8+ T cells sorted from blood, collected in a trial of the OX40 agonist ivuxolimab. Source of these receptors: an adult with an advanced solid tumor such as melanoma, head and neck, liver or kidney cancer.

The rearrangement joins TRBV7-9 to TRBJ2-1; TRBD2 might be the D (5 bases). The V gene lost 6 bases and the J gene lost 8 bases, with 14 bases spanning the gap. In germline, CDR1 is SEHNR, CDR2 FQNEAQ (reference sequence). The CDR3 runs 13 residues. Written as DNA, the CDR3 is TGTGCCAGCAGGCCAGGCGGGTGGGATGAGCAGTTCTTC. Translated: CASRPGGWDEQFF.

This sequence joins TRBV27 and TRBJ2-1, with 9 bases fitting TRBD2. This CDR3 region has 15 residues. With 3 bases clipped from V and 8 bases from J, the junction kept 8 bases outside the gene matches. Germline CDR1 MNHEY, CDR2 SMNVEV (reference sequence). CDR3 sequence: CASSFSGSEGHEQFF. The CDR3 DNA is TGTGCCAGCAGTTTTAGCGGGAGCGAAGGGCATGAGCAGTTCTTC.

This clone was found once. The chain is built from TRBV6-5 and TRBJ2-7; 10 bases align to TRBD2. The CDR3 extends over 13 amino acids. Germline V gene data show CDR1 as MNHEY and CDR2 as SVGAGI. The DNA of the CDR3 is TGTGCAAAAACGGCTAGCGGGAGTCTGGAGCAGTACTTC. Amino acid sequence: CAKTASGSLEQYF.

The rearrangement uses TRBV4-1 and TRBJ1-1, with 8 bases that match TRBD1. Germline assignment: CDR1 MGHRA and CDR2 YSYEKL. The CDR3 has 15 residues. The J segment lost 0 bases and the V segment lost 2 bases, leaving 2 bases of the junction unmatched. The CDR3 spells CASSQRTGMNTEAFF. For the CDR3, the DNA is TGCGCCAGCAGCCAACGGACAGGGATGAACACTGAAGCTTTCTTT.

This clone was observed a single time. The V call is TRBV15, the J call TRBJ2-7, with 8 bases identical to TRBD2. The germline gives CDR1 LNHNV, CDR2 YYDKDF (reference sequence). Germline trimming cut 3 bases from V and 5 bases from J; bases unmatched to any gene: 18. This CDR3 is built from 18 residues. CDR3 region: CATSSSPGHTAGDDEQYF. The CDR3 bases are TGTGCCACCAGCAGTAGCCCGGGCCATACAGCGGGGGACGACGAGCAGTACTTC.

This clone was observed once. The chain recombines TRBV5-6 with TRBJ2-5; D is unresolved. Germline CDR1 SGHDT, CDR2 YYEEEE. The germline V and J ends were trimmed by 0 bases and 2 bases, with 5 bases remaining between them. There are 13 residues in the CDR3. CDR3 nucleotide sequence: TGTGCCAGCAGCTTGGCACCGCAAGAGACCCAGTACTTC. The encoded protein is CASSLAPQETQYF.

This clone was detected only a few times. V usage is TRBV5-4 and J usage is TRBJ2-3; no clear D gene. The CDR3 is made up of 16 amino acids. V shed 0 bases and J shed 3 bases, with 14 bases lying between them. Germline assignment: CDR1 SGHNT and CDR2 YYREEE (reference sequence). CDR3 amino acids: CASSLAMALETDTQYF. CDR3 nucleotide sequence: TGTGCCAGCAGCTTGGCGATGGCCCTTGAGACAGATACGCAGTATTTT.

The gene calls are TRBV29-1 and TRBJ2-7; no clear D gene. The CDR3 extends over 14 amino acids. Germline CDR1 and CDR2: SQVTM and ANQGSEA. The germline V and J ends were trimmed by 1 base and 7 bases, with 17 bases remaining between them. CDR3 in DNA: TGCAGCGTTGAAGGTTACGATTCTTCGGGTGAGCAGTACTTC. The encoded protein is CSVEGYDSSGEQYF.

V gene TRBV4-3 combines with J gene TRBJ2-7, with 8 bases matching TRBD2. The V segment lost 0 bases and the J segment 3 bases; nucleotides outside the gene matches: 7. The germline CDR1 and CDR2 sequences are LGHNA and YSLEER. The CDR3 is made up of 16 amino acids. Here the CDR3 reads CASSQDLGAGDYEQYF. For the CDR3, the DNA is TGCGCCAGCAGCCAAGATCTTGGAGCGGGGGACTACGAGCAGTACTTC.

The J gene is TRBJ2-2, the V gene TRBV2; perhaps TRBD1 as D (6 bases). Trimming took 7 bases from V and 5 from J, leaving 8 bases between them. The CDR3 spans 12 residues. The germline V gene has CDR1 SNHLY and CDR2 FYNNEI. In nucleotides, the CDR3 is TGTGCCAGCATCCAGGGGACCGGGGAGCTGTTTTTT. This sequence encodes CASIQGTGELFF.

The V and J genes are TRBV27 and TRBJ2-2, with a tentative D call TRBD2 (6 bases). V was cut by 6 bases and J by 4 bases, with 15 bases left in between. CDR1 and CDR2 from the germline V gene are MNHEY and SMNVEV (reference sequence). The CDR3 runs to 15 residues. CDR3 sequence reads: CASRSGTPLTGELFF. DNA for the CDR3: TGTGCCAGCAGGTCGGGGACTCCCCTCACCGGGGAGCTGTTTTTT.

The J gene is TRBJ2-7, the V gene TRBV27; 10 bases are a match to TRBD2. CDR1 and CDR2 (germline): MNHEY, SMNVEV (reference sequence). The trim removed 5 bases at V and 2 bases at J, leaving 9 bases unmatched. CDR3 length equals 16 residues. This CDR3 is CASSPFSGRRTYEQYF. The DNA for the CDR3 is TGTGCCAGCAGTCCCTTTAGCGGGAGGCGAACCTACGAGCAGTACTTC.

The gene calls are TRBV15 and TRBJ1-5; 7 bases line up with TRBD1. CDR1 LNHNV and CDR2 YYDKDF come from the germline V gene (reference sequence). V was clipped by 3 bases and J by 2 bases; unmatched bases: 4. CDR3 length equals 15 residues. This CDR3 reads CATSSEGAGNQPQHF. The CDR3 nucleotides are TGTGCCACCAGCAGCGAGGGGGCCGGCAATCAGCCCCAGCATTTT.

The V call is TRBV5-4, the J call TRBJ2-1; 11 bases agree with TRBD2. V dropped 4 bases and J dropped 10; count of bases not matched to a gene: 10. The CDR3 extends over 15 amino acids. In germline, CDR1 is SGHNT, CDR2 YYREEE (reference sequence). CDR3 amino acids: CASSPGLAAPGEQFF. CDR3 nucleotides: TGTGCCAGCAGCCCGGGACTAGCGGCCCCAGGGGAGCAGTTCTTC.

The chain links TRBV11-2 to TRBJ1-3, with unresolved D. Germline V gene sequence: CDR1 SGHAT, CDR2 FQNNGV. The CDR3 spans 13 residues. The V and J ends lost 5 bases and 7 bases respectively, with 12 bases between them. The CDR3 DNA reads as TGTGCCAGCAGCCCTACTAAACACAACACCATATATTTT. As protein: CASSPTKHNTIYF.

This rearrangement joins TRBV5-4 to TRBJ2-2, with D perhaps matching TRBD1 or TRBD2 (5 bases each). The CDR3 extends over 13 amino acids. The V and J ends lost 2 bases and 6 bases respectively, with 8 bases between them. Germline V gene lookup returns CDR1 SGHNT and CDR2 YYREEE (reference sequence). CDR3 coding DNA: TGTGCCAGCAGCTTTCAGGGAGCCGGGGAGCTGTTTTTT. Translated, it gives CASSFQGAGELFF.

The V and J genes are TRBV7-2 and TRBJ2-3; D is tentatively TRBD1 or TRBD2 (6 bases each). The ends were cut back, 2 bases at V and 5 bases at J, with 11 bases in the middle. Per germline, CDR1 SGHTA and CDR2 FQGNSA. This CDR3 is 14 amino acids long. The CDR3 loop reads CASSLYAGQDTQYF. The CDR3 nucleotides read TGTGCCAGCAGCTTATATGCGGGACAAGATACGCAGTATTTT.

The chain recombines TRBV30 with TRBJ2-6, with unresolved D. The germline V gene has CDR1 GTSNPN and CDR2 SVGIG (reference sequence). CDR3 length: 14 amino acids. Deletions cut 2 bases from V and 0 bases from J, with 5 bases between. Written as DNA, the CDR3 is TGTGCCTGGAGTATCCTCTCTGGGGCCAACGTCCTGACTTTC. This codes for CAWSILSGANVLTF. The variable domain in full, with the rest retrieved from reference TRBV30 and TRBJ2-6, is SQTIHQWPATLVQPVGSPLSLECTVEGTSNPNLYWYRQAAGRGLQLLFYSVGIGQISSEVPQNLSASRPQDRQFILSSKKLLLSDSGFYLCAWSILSGANVLTFGAGSRLTVL.

This chain links TRBV29-1 with TRBJ1-1; 8 nucleotides line up with TRBD1. CDR1 is SQVTM, CDR2 ANQGSEA, per germline. V shed 6 bases, J shed 6 bases, and the junction held 6 bases outside the gene matches. The CDR3 is 12 residues long. The CDR3, as DNA: TGCAGCGTAGACCCACAGGGGGCTGAAGCTTTCTTT. Translating gives CSVDPQGAEAFF.

This clone was seen just once. The V and J genes are TRBV19 and TRBJ2-5; D remains unclear. V lost 2 bases to trimming and J lost 2 bases, with 6 bases between them. Germline V CDR1 and CDR2: LNHDA, SQIVND (reference sequence). The CDR3 consists of 13 residues. The CDR3 region is CASSIFGQETQYF. The CDR3 nucleotides are TGTGCCAGTAGTATATTCGGGCAAGAGACCCAGTACTTC.

The rearrangement joins TRBV9 to TRBJ2-1; the match to TRBD2 covers 10 bases. Trimming cost V 4 bases and J 5 bases; bases outside gene matches: 6. Germline CDR1 is SGDLS and CDR2 is YYNGEE. The CDR3 is 15 amino acids. The CDR3 nucleotides read TGTGCCAGCAGCCTGGGGAGCGGGAGGGACAATGAGCAGTTCTTC. Translated: CASSLGSGRDNEQFF.